What follows are 11 T cell receptor beta chains derived from one specimen sequenced in a study of cytomegalovirus exposure and HLA in healthy donors. Researchers ran the PCR with 60 Vbeta and 13 Jbeta primers. TCRdb keeps only in-frame clones here, not all; method: immunoSEQ multiplex PCR. The sample holds around 150,000 clones, about 85% seen once. Sequenced input: PBMCs. These receptors originate from a human donor in good health.

The chain links TRBV28 to TRBJ2-2, with D possibly being TRBD1 (7 bases). The CDR3 is made up of 14 amino acids. Trimming removed 6 bases from V and 4 bases from J, with 12 bases in between. CDR1 is MDHEN and CDR2 is SYDVKM in the germline V gene. CDR3 nucleotides: TGTGCCAGCAGGCGCCAGGGGGGCACCGGGGAGCTGTTTTTT. Protein sequence: CASRRQGGTGELFF.

The chain carries TRBV27 and TRBJ1-1; 7 bases are shared with TRBD1. This CDR3 spans 14 amino acids. The germline CDR1 and CDR2 sequences are MNHEY and SMNVEV (reference sequence). V lost 2 bases and J lost 1; bases outside the gene matches: 1. The CDR3 protein is CASSLRQGNTEAFF. Here the CDR3 DNA reads TGTGCCAGCAGTTTACGACAGGGGAACACTGAAGCTTTCTTT.

The CDR3 DNA reads as TGTGCCAGCAGCCAAGAAAGCGGAGATACGCAGTATTTT. It codes for CASSQESGDTQYF. This rearrangement joins TRBV4-2 to TRBJ2-3; maybe TRBD2 (5 bases). The germline V gene encodes CDR1 LGHNA and CDR2 YNFKEQ. V dropped 0 bases and J dropped 5 bases, with 6 bases sitting between them. The CDR3 is 13 amino acids.

The chain is built from TRBV11-2 and TRBJ2-3, with D perhaps matching TRBD2 (7 bases). The germline CDR1 and CDR2 sequences are SGHAT and FQNNGV. The CDR3 consists of 16 residues. Trimming left V 1 base short and J 0 bases short, with 11 bases between. The DNA of the CDR3 is TGTGCCAGCAGCTTAGCTCGGGGGGCTAGCACAGATACGCAGTATTTT. Translated: CASSLARGASTDTQYF.

In its sample, this clone was seen once. The chain links TRBV14 to TRBJ1-2, with unresolved D. V lost 1 base, J lost 1 base, and 10 bases lay in between. The germline gives CDR1 SGHDN, CDR2 FVKESK. The CDR3 has 15 amino acids. This CDR3 is CASSQARGFNYGYTF. The CDR3 coding sequence is TGTGCCAGCAGCCAAGCTCGCGGATTTAACTATGGCTACACCTTC.

The chain is built from TRBV4-3 and TRBJ2-7; possible D gene TRBD2, 5 bases. CDR3 length equals 13 residues. The V and J ends lost 8 bases and 3 bases respectively, with 14 bases between them. Germline CDR1 reads LGHNA; CDR2 reads YSLEER. The CDR3 loop reads CASGSGLGYEQYF. CDR3 DNA sequence: TGCGCCAGCGGGAGCGGATTAGGCTACGAGCAGTACTTC.

This clone was observed a few times. The chain has TRBV30 and TRBJ2-3; 7 positions agree with TRBD2. With 5 bases clipped from V and 0 bases from J, the junction kept 8 bases outside the gene matches. The CDR3 contains 15 residues. Germline lookup yields CDR1 GTSNPN and CDR2 SVGIG (reference sequence). The CDR3 loop is CAWVLLAQSTDTQYF. The CDR3 DNA sequence: TGTGCCTGGGTACTACTAGCGCAGAGCACAGATACGCAGTATTTT.

This chain joins TRBV6-1 and TRBJ2-1; D might be TRBD2 (6 bases). The ends were cut back, 5 bases at V and 0 bases at J, with 11 bases in the middle. The CDR3 covers 15 residues. Germline CDR1 MNHNS, CDR2 SASEGT. The CDR3 spells CASSHVSGSYNEQFF. CDR3 nucleotides: TGTGCCAGCAGTCACGTTAGCGGCTCCTACAATGAGCAGTTCTTC.

The chain has TRBV6-6 and TRBJ2-3; TRBD1 aligns across 11 bases. The J segment lost 6 bases and the V segment lost 3 bases, leaving 8 bases of the junction unmatched. The CDR3 has 16 residues. Germline CDR1 is MNHNY and CDR2 is SVGAGI (reference sequence). CDR3 nucleotide sequence: TGTGCCAGCAGTTATGCCCGGGACAGGGGGTGGGATACGCAGTATTTT. Translating gives CASSYARDRGWDTQYF.

The rearrangement joins TRBV2 to TRBJ1-1, with D unclear. Deletions cut 4 bases from V and 8 bases from J, with 8 bases between. The germline V gene encodes CDR1 SNHLY and CDR2 FYNNEI. This CDR3 has 11 amino acids. The CDR3 DNA is TGTGCCAGCAGTGGGTCGGTAGAAGCTTTCTTT. Its protein is CASSGSVEAFF.

The chain combines TRBV7-2 with TRBJ2-5; D is possibly TRBD2 (5 bases). The ends were cut back, 4 bases at V and 7 bases at J, with 13 bases in the middle. Germline CDR1 SGHTA, CDR2 FQGNSA. The CDR3 has 13 amino acids. The CDR3 nucleotides read TGTGCCAGCAGCTCAAGACAAAGCGGGACCCAGTACTTC. This sequence encodes CASSSRQSGTQYF.